This T cell receptor (beta chain) emerged from a study of cytomegalovirus exposure and HLA in healthy donors. PCR primers comprised 60 Vbeta and 13 Jbeta primers. Assay used: immunoSEQ multiplex PCR; TCRdb lists only in-frame clones, some missing. The sample yields over 150,000 clones, roughly 87% seen once. Of note for this clone: The antigen is undetermined.

Findings and caveats of the study: The Asian-associated ancestry cluster reportedly had fewer N-insertions than the approximately 630-donor mean in a later analysis. HLA-A and HLA-B allele assignments for most subjects were reportedly predicted accurately using TCR beta sequences. In a later analysis, HLA-C alleles had the fewest associated TCRs, DRB1 alleles the most.

V dropped 6 bases and J dropped 0 bases, with 17 bases sitting between them. Germline V lookup: CDR1 SGHAT, CDR2 FQNNGV. This CDR3 spans 16 amino acids. The receptor was isolated from a woman younger than 45 in good health and CMV-seronegative. Sequencing was done on a sample of PBMCs. This rearrangement joins TRBV11-2 to TRBJ1-1, with TRBD1 as a possible D gene (5 bases). The CDR3 DNA reads TGTGCCAGCAGGACCTCAGGGAATCCGCTGAACACTGAAGCTTTCTTT. It encodes CASRTSGNPLNTEAFF.